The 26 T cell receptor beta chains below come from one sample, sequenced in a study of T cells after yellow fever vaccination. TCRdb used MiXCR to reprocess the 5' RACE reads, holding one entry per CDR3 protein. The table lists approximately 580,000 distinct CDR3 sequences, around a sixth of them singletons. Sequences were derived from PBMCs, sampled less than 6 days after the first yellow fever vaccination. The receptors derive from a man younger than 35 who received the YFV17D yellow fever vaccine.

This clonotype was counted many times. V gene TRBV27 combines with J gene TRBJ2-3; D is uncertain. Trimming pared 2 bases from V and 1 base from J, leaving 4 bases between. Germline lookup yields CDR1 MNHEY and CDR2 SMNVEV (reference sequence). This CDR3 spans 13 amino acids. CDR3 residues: CASSLIGTDTQYF. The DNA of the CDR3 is TGTGCCAGCAGTTTAATCGGCACAGATACGCAGTATTTT.

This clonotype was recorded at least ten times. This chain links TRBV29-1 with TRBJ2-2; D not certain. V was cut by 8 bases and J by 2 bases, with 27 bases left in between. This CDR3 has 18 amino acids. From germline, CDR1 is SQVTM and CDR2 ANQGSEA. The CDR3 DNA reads TGCAGCAATTGGTGCCCCACGGAAGCGAGCGTTAACACCGGGGAGCTGTTTTTT. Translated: CSNWCPTEASVNTGELFF.

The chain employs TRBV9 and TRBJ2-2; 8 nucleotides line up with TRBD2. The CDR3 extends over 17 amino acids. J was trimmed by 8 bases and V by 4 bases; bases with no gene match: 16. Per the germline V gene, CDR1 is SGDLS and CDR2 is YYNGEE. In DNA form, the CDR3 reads TGTGCCAGCAGCCCGAGAAGCCCGGGACTAGGGGTTGGGGAGCTGTTTTTT. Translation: CASSPRSPGLGVGELFF.

The DNA for the CDR3 is TGTGCCAGCAGCTTGGTAGCGGGGGGGCCAGCCGTCTACAATGAGCAGTTCTTC. Translating it yields CASSLVAGGPAVYNEQFF. The rearrangement joins TRBV7-4 to TRBJ2-1; 11 nucleotides align to TRBD2. V gave up 3 bases and J gave up 3 bases; unmatched junction bases: 10. Germline V gene sequence: CDR1 SGHVT, CDR2 SQSDAQ. There are 18 residues in the CDR3.

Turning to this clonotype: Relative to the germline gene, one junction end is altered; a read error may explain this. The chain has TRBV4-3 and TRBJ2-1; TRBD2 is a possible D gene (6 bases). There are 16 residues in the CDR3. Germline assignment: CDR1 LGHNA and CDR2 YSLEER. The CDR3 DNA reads TGCGCCAGCAGCCAAGATCTTAGGCAGGGAGGAAATGAGCCGTTCTTC. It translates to CASSQDLRQGGNEPFF.

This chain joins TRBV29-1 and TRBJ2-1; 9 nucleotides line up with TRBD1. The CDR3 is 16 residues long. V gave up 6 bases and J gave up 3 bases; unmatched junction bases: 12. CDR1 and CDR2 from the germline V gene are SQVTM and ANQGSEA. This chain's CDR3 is CSVGPYDRGIYNEQFF. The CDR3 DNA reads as TGCAGCGTCGGTCCATACGACAGGGGGATCTACAATGAGCAGTTCTTC.

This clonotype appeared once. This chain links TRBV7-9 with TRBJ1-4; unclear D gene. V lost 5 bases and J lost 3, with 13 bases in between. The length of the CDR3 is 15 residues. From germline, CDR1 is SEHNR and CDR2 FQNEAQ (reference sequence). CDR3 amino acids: CASSPGDRANEKLFF. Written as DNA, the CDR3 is TGTGCCAGCAGCCCGGGAGATAGGGCTAATGAAAAACTGTTTTTT. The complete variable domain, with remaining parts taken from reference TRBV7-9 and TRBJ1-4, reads DTGVSQNPRHKITKRGQNVTFRCDPISEHNRLYWYRQTLGQGPEFLTYFQNEAQLEKSRLLSDRFSAERPKGSFSTLEIQRTEQGDSAMYLCASSPGDRANEKLFFGSGTQLSVL.

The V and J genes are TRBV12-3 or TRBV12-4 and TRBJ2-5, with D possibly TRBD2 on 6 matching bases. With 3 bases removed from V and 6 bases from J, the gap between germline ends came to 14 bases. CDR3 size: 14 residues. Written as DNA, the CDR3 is TGTGCCAGCAGTTTCGGGGGTAATGTGAAGACCCAGTACTTC. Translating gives CASSFGGNVKTQYF.

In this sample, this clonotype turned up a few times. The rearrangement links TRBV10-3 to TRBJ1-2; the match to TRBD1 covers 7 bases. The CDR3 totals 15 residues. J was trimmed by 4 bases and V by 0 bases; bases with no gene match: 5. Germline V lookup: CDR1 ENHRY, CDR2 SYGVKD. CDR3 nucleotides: TGTGCCATCAGTGAGTCTCCGACAGGGAGCTATGGCTACACCTTC. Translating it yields CAISESPTGSYGYTF.

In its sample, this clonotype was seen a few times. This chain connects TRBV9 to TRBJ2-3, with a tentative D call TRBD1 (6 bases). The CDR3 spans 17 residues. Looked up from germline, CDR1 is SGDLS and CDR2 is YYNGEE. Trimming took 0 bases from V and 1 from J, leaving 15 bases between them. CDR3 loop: CASSVEGHPLRTDTQYF. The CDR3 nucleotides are TGTGCCAGCAGCGTAGAGGGACACCCTTTACGCACAGATACGCAGTATTTT.

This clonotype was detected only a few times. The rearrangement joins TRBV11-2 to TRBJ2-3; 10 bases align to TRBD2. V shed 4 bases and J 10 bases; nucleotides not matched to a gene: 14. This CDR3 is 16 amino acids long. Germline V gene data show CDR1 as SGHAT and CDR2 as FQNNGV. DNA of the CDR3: TGTGCCAGCAGCTCCCCCAGAGCGGGGGGGCGAAGAGCGCAGTATTTT. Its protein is CASSSPRAGGRRAQYF. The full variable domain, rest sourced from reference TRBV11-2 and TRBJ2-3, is EAGVAQSPRYKIIEKRQSVAFWCNPISGHATLYWYQQILGQGPKLLIQFQNNGVVDDSQLPKDRFSAERLKGVDSTLKIQPAKLEDSAVYLCASSSPRAGGRRAQYFGPGTRLTVL.

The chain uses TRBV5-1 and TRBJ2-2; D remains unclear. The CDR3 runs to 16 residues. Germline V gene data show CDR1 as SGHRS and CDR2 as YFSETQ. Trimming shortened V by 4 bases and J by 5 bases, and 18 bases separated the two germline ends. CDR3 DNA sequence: TGCGCCAGCAGCCCCGAATCTTCTAAAGTAACCGGGGAGCTGTTTTTT. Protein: CASSPESSKVTGELFF.

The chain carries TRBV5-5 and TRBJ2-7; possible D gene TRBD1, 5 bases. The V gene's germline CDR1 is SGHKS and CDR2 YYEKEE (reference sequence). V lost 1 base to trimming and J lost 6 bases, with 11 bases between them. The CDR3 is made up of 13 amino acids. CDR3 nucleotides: TGTGCCAGCAGCTTGAACCTGCAGGGCGAGCAGTACGTC. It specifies CASSLNLQGEQYV.

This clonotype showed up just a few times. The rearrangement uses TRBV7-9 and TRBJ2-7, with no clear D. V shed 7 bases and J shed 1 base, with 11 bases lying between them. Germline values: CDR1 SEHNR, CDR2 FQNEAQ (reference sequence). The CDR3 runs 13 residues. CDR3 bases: TGTGCCAGCATCGGGCCAGGATCCTACGAGCAGTACTTC. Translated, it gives CASIGPGSYEQYF.

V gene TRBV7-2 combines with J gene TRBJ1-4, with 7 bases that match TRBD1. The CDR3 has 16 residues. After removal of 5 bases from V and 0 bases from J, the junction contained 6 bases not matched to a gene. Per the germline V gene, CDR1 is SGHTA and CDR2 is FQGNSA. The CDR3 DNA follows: TGTGCCAGCAGCATCCAAACAGGGGCAACTAATGAAAAACTGTTTTTT. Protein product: CASSIQTGATNEKLFF.

In DNA form, the CDR3 reads TGCGCCAGCAGCCAAGATAGGGTGGGGGCCAAAAACATTCAGTACTTC. Its translation is CASSQDRVGAKNIQYF. The V call is TRBV4-1, the J call TRBJ2-4; D is ambiguous. V shed 0 bases and J shed 1 base, with 10 bases lying between them. The CDR3 is made up of 16 amino acids. Germline CDR1 reads MGHRA; CDR2 reads YSYEKL.

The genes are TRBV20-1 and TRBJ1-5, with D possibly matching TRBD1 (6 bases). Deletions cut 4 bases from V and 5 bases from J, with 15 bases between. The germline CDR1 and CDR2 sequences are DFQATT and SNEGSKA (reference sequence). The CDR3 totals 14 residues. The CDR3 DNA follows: TGCAGTGCTATACAGGGTGTCGGGCATCAGCCCCAGCATTTT. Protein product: CSAIQGVGHQPQHF.

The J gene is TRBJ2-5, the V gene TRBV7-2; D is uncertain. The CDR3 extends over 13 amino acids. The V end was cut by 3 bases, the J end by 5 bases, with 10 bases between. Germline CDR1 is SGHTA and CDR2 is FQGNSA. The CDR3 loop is CASSFPPMETQYF. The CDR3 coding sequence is TGTGCCAGCAGCTTTCCACCCATGGAGACCCAGTACTTC.

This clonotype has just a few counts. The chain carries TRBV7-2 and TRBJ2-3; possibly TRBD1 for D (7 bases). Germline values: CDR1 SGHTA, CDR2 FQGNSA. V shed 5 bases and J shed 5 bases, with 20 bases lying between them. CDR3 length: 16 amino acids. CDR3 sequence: CASSRRDSETGDTQYF. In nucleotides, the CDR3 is TGTGCCAGCAGCCGGAGGGACAGCGAGACAGGAGATACGCAGTATTTT.

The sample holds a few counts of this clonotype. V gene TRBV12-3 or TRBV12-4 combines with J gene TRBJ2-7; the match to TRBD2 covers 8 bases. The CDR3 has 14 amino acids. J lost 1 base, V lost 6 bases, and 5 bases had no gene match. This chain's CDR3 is CASSRGGWSYEQYF. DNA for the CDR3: TGTGCCAGCAGCCGGGGGGGGTGGTCCTACGAGCAGTACTTC.

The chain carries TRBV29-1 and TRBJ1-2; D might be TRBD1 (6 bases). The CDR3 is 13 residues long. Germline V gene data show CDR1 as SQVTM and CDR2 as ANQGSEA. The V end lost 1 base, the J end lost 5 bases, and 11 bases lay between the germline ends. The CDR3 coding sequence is TGCAGCGTTGAAGTACAGGGACCATATGGCTACACCTTC. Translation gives CSVEVQGPYGYTF.

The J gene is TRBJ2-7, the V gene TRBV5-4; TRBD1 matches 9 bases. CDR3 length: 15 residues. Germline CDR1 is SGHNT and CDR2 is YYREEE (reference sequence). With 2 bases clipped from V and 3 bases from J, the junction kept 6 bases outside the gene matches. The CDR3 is CASSFDRGFLYEQYV. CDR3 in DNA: TGTGCCAGCAGCTTTGACAGGGGGTTTCTCTACGAGCAGTACGTC.

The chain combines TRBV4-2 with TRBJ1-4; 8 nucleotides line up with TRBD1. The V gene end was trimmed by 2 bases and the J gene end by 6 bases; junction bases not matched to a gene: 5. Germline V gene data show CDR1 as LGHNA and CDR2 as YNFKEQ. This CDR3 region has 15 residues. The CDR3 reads CASSQQGARDEKLFF. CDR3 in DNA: TGTGCCAGCAGCCAACAGGGGGCGCGAGATGAAAAACTGTTTTTT.

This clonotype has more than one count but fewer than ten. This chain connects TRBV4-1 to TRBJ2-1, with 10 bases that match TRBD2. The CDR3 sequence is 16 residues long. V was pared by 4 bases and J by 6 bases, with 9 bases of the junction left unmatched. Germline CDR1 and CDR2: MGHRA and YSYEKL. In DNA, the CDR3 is TGCGCCAGCAGCCTCCACAGCGGGGGGGCGGGCAATGAGCAGTTCTTC. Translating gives CASSLHSGGAGNEQFF.

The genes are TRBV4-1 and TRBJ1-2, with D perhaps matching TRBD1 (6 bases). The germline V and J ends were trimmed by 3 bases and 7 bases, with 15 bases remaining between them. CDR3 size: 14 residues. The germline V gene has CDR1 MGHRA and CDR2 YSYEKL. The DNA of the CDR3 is TGCGCCAGCAGCCACGGGGCGGGGGCACTTGGCTACACCTTC. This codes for CASSHGAGALGYTF.

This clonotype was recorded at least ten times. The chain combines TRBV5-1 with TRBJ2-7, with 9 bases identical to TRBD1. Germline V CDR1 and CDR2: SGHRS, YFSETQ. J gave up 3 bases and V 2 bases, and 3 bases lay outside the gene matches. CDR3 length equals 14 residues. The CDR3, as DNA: TGCGCCAGCAGCTTACAGGGGGCCAACTACGAGCAGTACTTC. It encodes CASSLQGANYEQYF.